Shown below are 6 T cell receptor beta chains from a single sample sequenced in a study of T cells in Graves' hyperthyroidism and ophthalmopathy (dated by TCRdb to 2018 to 2020). The library was obtained by multiplex PCR. Sequencing relied on an Illumina HiSeq 2000. TCR beta CDR3 regions were amplified from RNA transcripts. The TCR CDR3 was subjected to a first round of RT-PCR using the HTBI primer set and the Qiagen OneStep RT-PCR kit. TCRdb reworked the public reads: Q25 trimming with fastp, MiXCR clone assembly, productive beta chains retained. Each entry merges the rows of one CDR3 protein and shows their most common DNA and genes. Within this sample are 600,000 or so distinct CDR3 sequences, with 46% of them counted one time only. Clones ranked in the top ten supply roughly 8.2% of the sample. Specimen: peripheral blood or thyroid tissue (not recorded which). These receptors were collected from a woman aged 18 to 35 with Graves' hyperthyroidism. Donor details come from another sample of the same person, matched by shared clones.

Points on this clonotype: Possible read error: a much larger clone is one base away. The rearrangement links TRBV29-1 to TRBJ1-2; D not certain. This CDR3 is 10 amino acids long. CDR1 is SQVTM, CDR2 ANQGSEA, per germline. The CDR3 coding sequence is TGCAGCGTTGCGGTCCCAGGCTGCACCTTC. Protein sequence: CSVAVPGCTF.

On this clonotype itself: No DNA is shown, since the ends of the CDR3 on it are uncertain; the CDR3 is the one TCRdb lists. J is TRBJ1-6 and V is TRBV10-3; TRBD1, as called in the table, went unchecked against the DNA. The germline V gene has CDR1 ENHRY and CDR2 SYGVKD. The length of the CDR3 is 21 amino acids, counting both ends. The CDR3 sequence: CAISLTGATPTSSTSGSPLHF.

This chain links TRBV4-1 with TRBJ2-2, with 13 nucleotides matching TRBD2. After removal of 4 bases from V and 8 bases from J, the junction contained 10 bases not matched to a gene. The CDR3 spans 17 residues. From germline, CDR1 is MGHRA and CDR2 YSYEKL. The CDR3 nucleotides are TGCGCCAGCAGCCCGACTACTAGCGGGAGGGCCAGAGGGGAGCTGTTTTTT. Its translation: CASSPTTSGRARGELFF.

About this clonotype: One base away lies a much larger clone, so this may be a sequencing read error. The chain is built from TRBV7-2 and TRBJ2-5; D is unclear. V was clipped by 7 bases and J by 7 bases, with 13 bases between them. This CDR3 is 12 amino acids long. Germline assignment: CDR1 SGHTA and CDR2 FQGNSA. The CDR3 coding sequence is TGTGCCAGCAACCCCGGTTTCGTGACCCAGTACTTC. Translating gives CASNPGFVTQYF.

A remark on this clonotype: This sequence may be a read error, since a much larger clone differs from it by one base. The V call is TRBV29-1, the J call TRBJ2-5; 9 positions match TRBD2. The germline V gene has CDR1 SQVTM and CDR2 ANQGSEA. The CDR3 has 15 residues. The CDR3: CSVEPSAGGQGTQYF. The CDR3 region has the DNA TGCAGCGTTGAACCGTCAGCGGGAGGACAAGGGACCCAGTACTTC.

This clonotype was seen just once. This sequence may be a read error, since a much larger clone differs from it by one base. The V call is TRBV7-9, the J call TRBJ2-6; a possible D gene is TRBD1 (5 bases). The CDR3 length is 14 residues. CDR1 SEHNR and CDR2 FQNEAQ come from the germline V gene (reference sequence). The DNA for the CDR3 is TGTGCCAGCAGGGAGAGCTCTGGGGCCAACGTCCCGACTTTC. It yields the protein CASRESSGANVPTF.